A single sample is the source of the 18 T cell receptor gamma chains below, sequenced in a study of Vδ1+ human thymocytes. Study-wide findings and caveats: Thymic TRG and TRD repertoires appeared highly polyclonal.

Their specific antigens are unknown. Sequences come from RNA converted to cDNA by reverse transcription. Multiplex PCR used pooled V-gene forward primers and a constant-region reverse primer to amplify CDR3s. With CATT, TCRdb re-called clones from the multiplex PCR reads. The table records about 23,000 gamma-chain clones, 12% to 15% of them present only once. Source material: Vdelta1+ gamma-delta thymocytes from the thymus. Described subset: FACS-sorted CD3+ TCRalphabeta- TCRVdelta1+ TCRVdelta2- thymocytes. These receptors were collected from a child less than two years old who had congenital heart surgery.

This clone appeared a few times. A junction end diverges from the germline sequence, so it may reflect a read error. The gene calls are TRGV9 and TRGJ1 or TRGJ2. The germline CDR1 and CDR2 sequences are GITISATS and ISYDGTV (reference sequence). CDR3 length: 15 amino acids. Here the CDR3 reads CASWEFPQNYYKKLF. The CDR3 DNA sequence: TGTGCCTCGTGGGAGTTCCCTCAGAATTATTATAAGAAACTCTTT.

The chain couples TRGV9 to TRGJ1 or TRGJ2. Unmatched junction bases numbered 9, after V lost 0 bases and J lost 4 bases. The germline CDR1 and CDR2 sequences are GITISATS and ISYDGTV (reference sequence). The CDR3 sequence is 15 residues long. The DNA of the CDR3 is TGTGCCTTGTGGGAGGTGCTCACCGGCTATTATAAGAAACTCTTT. Translated: CALWEVLTGYYKKLF.

The rearrangement joins TRGV4 to TRGJP2. Per germline, CDR1 EGSTGY and CDR2 YDSYTSSV. The ends lost 6 bases at V and 2 bases at J; junction bases unmatched: 9. CDR3 length equals 15 residues. The DNA for the CDR3 is TGTGCCACCTGGACCGTGGAAAGTAGTGATTGGATCAAGACGTTT. Encoded protein: CATWTVESSDWIKTF.

The genes are TRGV3 and TRGJP2. V gave up 2 bases and J gave up 7 bases; unmatched junction bases: 10. The CDR3 has 15 amino acids. Germline V gives CDR1 VTNTFY, CDR2 YDVSTARD (reference sequence). The DNA for the CDR3 is TGTGCCACCTGGGACACCTCTCAGCCTGATTGGATCAAGACGTTT. Residues: CATWDTSQPDWIKTF.

As to this clone: Distinct nucleotide sequences in the sample also encode this CDR3. The chain is built from TRGV4 and TRGJP2. Germline V gene sequence: CDR1 EGSTGY, CDR2 YDSYTSSV. This CDR3 region has 12 residues. The trim removed 6 bases at V and 5 bases at J, leaving 3 bases unmatched. CDR3 nucleotides: TGTGCCACCTGGACAAGTGATTGGATCAAGACGTTT. The encoded protein is CATWTSDWIKTF.

As for this clone: The junction departs from germline at one end; a sequencing error may be responsible. The chain has TRGV4 and TRGJ1 or TRGJ2. Per the germline V gene, CDR1 is EGSTGY and CDR2 is YDSYTSSV. The CDR3 covers 15 residues. As DNA, the CDR3 is TGTGCCACCTGGAATGGGCCTCGGCCGGGTTATAAGAAACTCTTT. It codes for CATWNGPRPGYKKLF.

This clone showed up just a few times. The chain couples TRGV5 to TRGJ1 or TRGJ2. The CDR3 loop spans 13 amino acids. With V trimmed by 3 bases and J by 4 bases, 6 bases remained unmatched. CDR1 and CDR2 (germline): VINAFY, YDVSNSKD. The CDR3 protein is CATWDGVYYKKLF. The CDR3 DNA reads TGTGCCACCTGGGACGGGGTATATTATAAGAAACTCTTT.

In its sample, this clone was seen a few times. Other DNA sequences from this sample encode an identical CDR3 as well. The V call is TRGV9, the J call TRGJP1. V was clipped by 0 bases and J by 8 bases; unmatched bases: 3. Germline V gene sequence: CDR1 GITISATS, CDR2 ISYDGTV (reference sequence). The CDR3 consists of 13 residues. CDR3 sequence: CALWEVLGWFKIF. CDR3 bases: TGTGCCTTGTGGGAGGTGCTGGGTTGGTTCAAGATATTT.

This clone showed up just a few times. V is TRGV9 and J is TRGJ1 or TRGJ2. The CDR3 totals 14 residues. Trimming at V came to 2 bases and at J to 4 bases, leaving 8 bases not matched to a gene. Germline V gene lookup returns CDR1 GITISATS and CDR2 ISYDGTV (reference sequence). CDR3 sequence reads: CALWEDGLYYKKLF. The DNA of the CDR3 is TGTGCCTTGTGGGAGGATGGTCTGTATTATAAGAAACTCTTT.

In regard to this clone: Other DNA sequences in the sample encode the same CDR3. V and J are TRGV3 and TRGJ1 or TRGJ2. The CDR3 is 12 amino acids. CDR1 is VTNTFY, CDR2 YDVSTARD, per germline (reference sequence). V shed 5 bases, J shed 2 bases, and the junction held 3 bases outside the gene matches. The CDR3 nucleotides are TGTGCCACCTGGGCCCATTATTATAAGAAACTCTTT. This codes for CATWAHYYKKLF.

The chain combines TRGV2 with TRGJ1 or TRGJ2. Germline V CDR1 and CDR2: EGSNGY, YDSYNSKV. Trimming at V came to 4 bases and at J to 7 bases, leaving 10 bases not matched to a gene. The CDR3 contains 13 residues. CDR3 sequence reads: CATWDRPNYKKLF. In DNA, the CDR3 is TGTGCCACCTGGGATAGGCCAAACTATAAGAAACTCTTT.

The genes are TRGV8 and TRGJ1 or TRGJ2. The germline CDR1 and CDR2 sequences are VENAVY and YDSYNSRV. This CDR3 is 12 amino acids long. J lost 11 bases, V lost 4 bases, and 11 bases had no gene match. The CDR3: CATWDPEGEKLF. Here the CDR3 DNA reads TGTGCCACCTGGGACCCGGAGGGTGAGAAACTCTTT.

This clone was seen a handful of times. Within the sample, other DNA sequences also encode this same CDR3. The V and J genes are TRGV9 and TRGJ1 or TRGJ2. CDR1 and CDR2 from the germline V gene are GITISATS and ISYDGTV (reference sequence). V was pared by 0 bases and J by 9 bases, with 2 bases of the junction left unmatched. The CDR3 has 11 amino acids. In nucleotides, the CDR3 is TGTGCCTTGTGGGAGGTGCTTAAGAAACTCTTT. It codes for CALWEVLKKLF.

This clone was seen only a few times. This chain links TRGV2 with TRGJ1 or TRGJ2. V dropped 0 bases and J dropped 8; count of bases not matched to a gene: 4. CDR1 and CDR2 from the germline V gene are EGSNGY and YDSYNSKV. The CDR3 has 12 amino acids. CDR3 amino acids: CATWDGRDKKLF. In DNA, the CDR3 is TGTGCCACCTGGGACGGGCGCGATAAGAAACTCTTT.

With regard to this clone: The sample holds other DNA sequences that translate to the same CDR3. The chain combines TRGV8 with TRGJ1 or TRGJ2. The CDR3 loop spans 10 amino acids. Germline V gene sequence: CDR1 VENAVY, CDR2 YDSYNSRV. Trimming at V came to 1 base and at J to 12 bases, leaving 3 bases not matched to a gene. Written as DNA, the CDR3 is TGTGCCACCTGGGATAGAGGGAAACTCTTT. It translates to CATWDRGKLF.

V gene TRGV2 combines with J gene TRGJ1 or TRGJ2. CDR1 is EGSNGY and CDR2 is YDSYNSKV in the germline V gene. The V gene end was trimmed by 0 bases and the J gene end by 3 bases; junction bases not matched to a gene: 8. This CDR3 has 15 residues. CDR3 sequence reads: CATWDGPGGYYKKLF. CDR3 DNA: TGTGCCACCTGGGACGGGCCGGGGGGTTATTATAAGAAACTCTTT.

This clone was found a few times. The chain combines TRGV8 with TRGJ1 or TRGJ2. The length of the CDR3 is 13 residues. V trimming: 4 bases; J trimming: 4 bases; junction bases outside the gene matches: 7. Germline V gene sequence: CDR1 VENAVY, CDR2 YDSYNSRV. CDR3 sequence reads: CATWDRIYYKKLF. CDR3 nucleotides: TGTGCCACCTGGGACCGAATATATTATAAGAAACTCTTT.

This clone turned up a few times. Other DNA sequences within the sample encode an identical CDR3. The chain joins TRGV9 to TRGJ1 or TRGJ2. Unmatched junction bases numbered 7, after V lost 1 base and J lost 1 base. Germline V gene data show CDR1 as GITISATS and CDR2 as ISYDGTV (reference sequence). The CDR3 sequence is 15 residues long. In nucleotides, the CDR3 is TGTGCCTTGTGGGAGGTCCCGGGCAATTATTATAAGAAACTCTTT. Its translation: CALWEVPGNYYKKLF.